This T cell receptor (beta chain) is from a study of blood T cell repertoires in COVID-19. Study information: Acute and convalescent COVID-19 samples came from the United States, Italy and Spain. The analysed material was cDNA or gDNA that came from T cells, B-cell-depleted T cells, or PBMCs.

Original processing methods: It was from reference gene primer amplification that nucleated cell counts were estimated. TCRdb's copy holds only in-frame clones and misses some; the assay was immunoSEQ multiplex PCR. V and J calls and clone size are copied from that table; D and trimming were computed from the DNA. Of about 130,000 clones listed, around nine tenths are singletons. The origin of this receptor is a man aged 50 to 59 with active COVID-19. The sequenced sample was peripheral blood.

DNA of the CDR3: TGTGCCAGCAGCCTGGGACAGTCAGGACGTGGCTACACCTTC. Amino acid sequence: CASSLGQSGRGYTF. This rearrangement joins TRBV6-5 to TRBJ1-2; 7 bases match TRBD1. Losses at the gene ends were 6 bases for V and 7 bases for J; bases not matched to a gene: 11. The CDR3 consists of 14 residues. Germline V gives CDR1 MNHEY, CDR2 SVGAGI.